Following are 27 T cell receptor beta chains from one sample sequenced in a study of shared T cell receptors in the human thymus. Profiling relied on immunoSEQ multiplex PCR, and the TCRdb table lists in-frame clones only, not all of them. The sample consists of just under 550,000 clones, 70% to 80% of them appearing once. These data were also reused for a study on human thymus T cells.

The sample was thymocytes. All receptors derive from a boy in the first two years of life with a congenital heart defect.

This clone showed up just a few times. The chain has TRBV5-1 and TRBJ2-5, with unresolved D. Trimming stripped 5 bases from V and 7 bases from J, with 9 bases between. Germline V gene data show CDR1 as SGHRS and CDR2 as YFSETQ. The CDR3 length is 11 residues. CDR3 sequence: CASSSPGTQYF. For the CDR3, the DNA is TGCGCCAGCAGTTCCCCGGGGACCCAGTACTTC.

The chain uses TRBV4-3 and TRBJ2-5, with 9 bases that match TRBD2. The CDR3 contains 18 residues. Germline loops: CDR1 LGHNA, CDR2 YSLEER. With V trimmed by 0 bases and J by 4 bases, 12 bases remained unmatched. The CDR3 DNA reads TGCGCCAGCAGCCAAGATGGAGGCGGGAGGGCCTTGAGAGAGACCCAGTACTTC. Protein product: CASSQDGGGRALRETQYF.

This sequence joins TRBV28 and TRBJ2-7; D may be TRBD2 (6 bases). Per germline, CDR1 MDHEN and CDR2 SYDVKM. CDR3 length equals 17 residues. The V end was cut by 2 bases, the J end by 0 bases, with 17 bases between. The CDR3 region is CASSLTVGGRNSYEQYF. The CDR3 region has the DNA TGTGCCAGCAGTTTAACGGTGGGGGGACGCAACTCCTACGAGCAGTACTTC.

The chain employs TRBV4-1 and TRBJ2-5; 10 positions agree with TRBD1. CDR3 length: 16 residues. CDR1 MGHRA and CDR2 YSYEKL come from the germline V gene. J was trimmed by 6 bases and V by 0 bases; bases with no gene match: 7. The CDR3, as DNA: TGCGCCAGCAGCCAAGACCGGGACAGGGGAGGGAAGACCCAGTACTTC. Residues: CASSQDRDRGGKTQYF.

The rearrangement links TRBV12-5 to TRBJ2-7, with D maybe TRBD1 (5 bases). V was cut by 4 bases and J by 2 bases, with 21 bases left in between. This CDR3 is 17 amino acids long. Germline V lookup: CDR1 LGHNT, CDR2 FRNRAP. CDR3 region: CASGSLLTGPRTYEQYF. The CDR3 nucleotides read TGTGCTAGTGGTTCCCTCCTCACAGGTCCTCGGACCTACGAGCAGTACTTC.

This chain's CDR3 is CASGRQGGKDIQYF. CDR3 sequence (DNA): TGCGCCAGCGGCAGACAGGGTGGGAAGGACATTCAGTACTTC. J is TRBJ2-4 and V is TRBV5-1, with TRBD1 matching 7 bases. J was trimmed by 8 bases and V by 7 bases; bases with no gene match: 12. CDR1 and CDR2 (germline): SGHRS, YFSETQ. The CDR3 runs 14 residues.

The chain joins TRBV5-4 to TRBJ2-1; TRBD2 agrees at 8 bases. V lost 3 bases, J lost 6 bases, and 17 bases stayed unmatched. Germline lookup yields CDR1 SGHNT and CDR2 YYREEE (reference sequence). CDR3 length: 18 amino acids. The CDR3: CASSSPQTSVNLLNEQFF. CDR3 nucleotide sequence: TGTGCCAGCAGCTCTCCTCAGACTAGCGTGAACCTCCTCAATGAGCAGTTCTTC.

The V and J genes are TRBV30 and TRBJ2-1, with 8 bases identical to TRBD2. Germline values: CDR1 GTSNPN, CDR2 SVGIG (reference sequence). CDR3 length: 17 residues. J gave up 4 bases and V 0 bases, and 11 bases lay outside the gene matches. The CDR3 bases are TGTGCCTGGAGTGTACTCCCGGGAGGGCCCAGGTACAATGAGCAGTTCTTC. Its protein is CAWSVLPGGPRYNEQFF.

V is TRBV5-8 and J is TRBJ2-7; 9 bases align to TRBD1. J lost 7 bases, V lost 1 base, and 9 bases had no gene match. Per the germline V gene, CDR1 is SGHTS and CDR2 is YDEGEE. The CDR3 covers 15 residues. The CDR3 is CASSLRRTGVNEQYF. CDR3 nucleotide sequence: TGTGCCAGCAGCTTGAGGCGGACAGGGGTTAATGAGCAGTACTTC.

The chain combines TRBV5-1 with TRBJ2-3; 12 bases map to TRBD2. The CDR3 has 16 amino acids. Germline assignment: CDR1 SGHRS and CDR2 YFSETQ. V lost 6 bases to trimming and J lost 4 bases; unmatched junction nucleotides: 9. CDR3 coding DNA: TGCGCCAGCACCGAGGGACTAGCGGGCTCATCAGATACGCAGTATTTT. It translates to CASTEGLAGSSDTQYF.

The V gene is TRBV25-1, the J gene TRBJ2-5; TRBD1 matches at 7 bases. With 8 bases clipped from V and 2 bases from J, the junction kept 5 bases outside the gene matches. Germline values: CDR1 MGHDK, CDR2 SYGVNS. The CDR3 length is 13 residues. The CDR3 here is CASVGQVQETQYF. The CDR3 nucleotides read TGTGCCAGCGTCGGACAGGTACAAGAGACCCAGTACTTC.

V usage is TRBV11-2 and J usage is TRBJ2-7; D possibly corresponds to TRBD1 (5 bases). V lost 5 bases and J lost 0, with 20 bases in between. The germline V gene encodes CDR1 SGHAT and CDR2 FQNNGV. The CDR3 extends over 17 amino acids. CDR3 sequence: CASSPTPSRALSYEQYF. The CDR3 coding sequence is TGTGCCAGCAGCCCCACCCCGTCCAGGGCCCTCTCCTACGAGCAGTACTTC.

The chain joins TRBV6-1 to TRBJ2-2; possibly TRBD1 for D (6 bases). Trimming stripped 0 bases from V and 8 bases from J, with 13 bases between. CDR3 size: 15 residues. Germline CDR1 MNHNS, CDR2 SASEGT. The CDR3 is CASSEALLRGGELFF. The CDR3 bases are TGTGCCAGCAGTGAAGCGCTTCTCAGGGGTGGGGAGCTGTTTTTT.

This clone was seen a few times. CDR3 in DNA: TGTGCCAGCAGCGCTACCCCGCGGGCGAGGGAAAAACTGTTTTTT. This codes for CASSATPRAREKLFF. The chain carries TRBV7-8 and TRBJ1-4, with unresolved D. V lost 5 bases and J lost 8, with 18 bases in between. Germline V lookup: CDR1 SGHVS, CDR2 FQNEAQ. This CDR3 is 15 amino acids long.

The V and J genes are TRBV5-4 and TRBJ1-2; D unresolved. The CDR3 is 13 amino acids. CDR1 and CDR2 (germline): SGHNT, YYREEE (reference sequence). V gave up 3 bases and J gave up 8 bases, with 14 bases separating them. The CDR3 nucleotides read TGTGCCAGCAGCTCCAAACGGGGAGGGGGCTACACCTTC. Protein: CASSSKRGGGYTF.

This clone was observed a few times. The genes are TRBV7-2 and TRBJ2-7, with a tentative D call TRBD1 (5 bases). V was clipped by 5 bases and J by 5 bases, with 7 bases between them. Germline assignment: CDR1 SGHTA and CDR2 FQGNSA. This CDR3 comprises 11 residues. The CDR3 is CASSPGNEQYF. The DNA for the CDR3 is TGTGCCAGCAGCCCAGGGAACGAGCAGTACTTC.

The chain combines TRBV12-5 with TRBJ2-5; 9 bases are shared with TRBD1. In germline, CDR1 is LGHNT, CDR2 FRNRAP. V was pared by 4 bases and J by 5 bases, with 14 bases of the junction left unmatched. The CDR3 loop spans 17 amino acids. The CDR3 DNA is TGTGCTAGTGGTTGGACCCGCGGGACAGGGAAACGGGAGACCCAGTACTTC. Protein sequence: CASGWTRGTGKRETQYF.

The chain combines TRBV7-9 with TRBJ2-7, with D possibly being TRBD1 (7 bases). Germline CDR1 is SEHNR and CDR2 is FQNEAQ (reference sequence). This CDR3 region has 17 residues. Trimming pared 5 bases from V and 3 bases from J, leaving 23 bases between. CDR3 bases: TGTGCCAGCAGCCCCAGGGGGGCCCGGATTCCGCTCTACGAGCAGTACTTC. Its protein product is CASSPRGARIPLYEQYF.

V usage is TRBV27 and J usage is TRBJ1-2; D might be TRBD1 (6 bases). V lost 5 bases to trimming and J lost 1 base, with 17 bases between them. CDR3 length equals 16 residues. The germline gives CDR1 MNHEY, CDR2 SMNVEV (reference sequence). DNA of the CDR3: TGTGCCAGCAGTATGAGACGGGACACTCATAACTATGGCTACACCTTC. Its protein product is CASSMRRDTHNYGYTF.

This chain links TRBV7-8 with TRBJ2-1; perhaps TRBD1 as D (6 bases). Germline V gene lookup returns CDR1 SGHVS and CDR2 FQNEAQ. The CDR3 contains 17 residues. The ends were cut back, 5 bases at V and 9 bases at J, with 26 bases in the middle. This CDR3 is CASSIPGQKGSTGEQFF. CDR3 DNA: TGTGCCAGCAGCATACCCGGACAGAAGGGATCTACCGGTGAGCAGTTCTTC. Together with reference TRBV7-8 and TRBJ2-1, the CDR3 gives the full variable domain: GAGVSQSPRYKVAKRGQDVALRCDPISGHVSLFWYQQALGQGPEFLTYFQNEAQLDKSGLPSDRFFAERPEGSVSTLKIQRTQQEDSAVYLCASSIPGQKGSTGEQFFGPGTRLTVL.

This rearrangement joins TRBV5-4 to TRBJ1-1; 7 bases map to TRBD1. The CDR3 is 14 residues long. J gave up 4 bases and V 0 bases, and 3 bases lay outside the gene matches. Looked up from germline, CDR1 is SGHNT and CDR2 is YYREEE (reference sequence). CDR3 region: CASSLVDRATEAFF. The CDR3 region has the DNA TGTGCCAGCAGCTTGGTTGACAGGGCCACTGAAGCTTTCTTT.

This chain links TRBV28 with TRBJ2-7; D gene ambiguous. The CDR3 is 12 amino acids. The V end was cut by 4 bases, the J end by 2 bases, with 6 bases between. Germline values: CDR1 MDHEN, CDR2 SYDVKM. CDR3 bases: TGTGCCAGCAGTTCGCCAGCCTACGAGCAGTACTTC. Translated, it gives CASSSPAYEQYF.

This chain uses TRBV4-2 with TRBJ2-2; D is possibly TRBD2 (6 bases). Germline CDR1 is LGHNA and CDR2 is YNFKEQ. The CDR3 sequence is 15 residues long. With 4 bases removed from V and 7 bases from J, the gap between germline ends came to 16 bases. CDR3 sequence reads: CASSLGRPSGGELFF. Here the CDR3 DNA reads TGTGCCAGCAGCCTCGGGAGACCCTCGGGCGGGGAGCTGTTTTTT.

The genes are TRBV19 and TRBJ2-1; 9 bases are a match to TRBD1. Germline V gene sequence: CDR1 LNHDA, CDR2 SQIVND (reference sequence). The V gene end was trimmed by 6 bases and the J gene end by 5 bases; junction bases not matched to a gene: 8. The CDR3 loop spans 15 amino acids. CDR3 nucleotide sequence: TGTGCCAGTAGCACCGGGACAGGGCTGCACAATGAGCAGTTCTTC. Translation: CASSTGTGLHNEQFF.

The chain recombines TRBV11-3 with TRBJ2-7; D uncertain. The germline V gene has CDR1 SGHNT and CDR2 YENEEA. Trimming took 8 bases from V and 2 from J, leaving 10 bases between them. The CDR3 is made up of 12 amino acids. CDR3 protein: CASAHSPYEQYF. As DNA, the CDR3 is TGTGCCAGCGCCCACAGCCCCTACGAGCAGTACTTC.

This clone was counted a few times. The V call is TRBV7-6, the J call TRBJ2-1; TRBD1 matches at 7 bases. The V and J ends lost 1 base and 1 base, in that order; junction bases with no gene match: 7. Germline lookup yields CDR1 SGHVS and CDR2 FNYEAQ. The CDR3 consists of 17 residues. Here the CDR3 reads CASSLVGAQGSYNEQFF. The CDR3 DNA sequence: TGTGCCAGCAGCTTAGTTGGCGCACAGGGGTCCTACAATGAGCAGTTCTTC. Drawing the rest from reference TRBV7-6 and TRBJ2-1, the complete variable domain is GAGVSQSPRYKVTKRGQDVALRCDPISGHVSLYWYRQALGQGPEFLTYFNYEAQQDKSGLPNDRFSAERPEGSISTLTIQRTEQRDSAMYRCASSLVGAQGSYNEQFFGPGTRLTVL.

This clone appeared a few times. The V and J genes are TRBV15 and TRBJ2-7; D is unclear. V lost 0 bases and J 1 base, leaving 13 bases between the germline ends. Germline V gene sequence: CDR1 LNHNV, CDR2 YYDKDF (reference sequence). The CDR3 is made up of 16 amino acids. This CDR3 is CATSRDWRRRSYEQYF. The DNA for the CDR3 is TGTGCCACCAGCAGAGATTGGCGGAGAAGATCCTACGAGCAGTACTTC.